This TCR beta chain was observed in a study of blood T cell repertoires in COVID-19. Turning to the study itself: Some COVID-19 samples were acute and others convalescent; all came from the United States, Italy and Spain. PBMCs, B-cell-depleted T cells, or T cells provided the cDNA or gDNA that made up the material.

Authors' methods: Counts of nucleated cells, estimated from reference gene primer amplification, were obtained. Generated by immunoSEQ multiplex PCR, the TCRdb table keeps only in-frame clones and is missing some. The DNA was the basis for D and trimming; V, J and clone size are from that table. Of approximately 100,000 clones listed, approximately 84% are singletons. V shed 4 bases and J 5 bases; nucleotides not matched to a gene: 4. Germline CDR1 reads SGHRS; CDR2 reads YFSETQ. CDR3 length equals 13 residues. Material: peripheral blood. This TCR was recovered from a man in his 70s with acute or convalescent COVID-19. The chain recombines TRBV5-1 with TRBJ1-2, with 8 bases identical to TRBD1. The CDR3 DNA is TGCGCCAGCAGCCCGACAGGGGAATATGGCTACACCTTC. The encoded protein is CASSPTGEYGYTF.